This is a list of T cell receptor beta chains from one sample in a study of cytotoxic CD8 clonotypes in ibrutinib-treated CLL. Data came from immunoSEQ multiplex PCR; TCRdb stores just in-frame clones and leaves some out. The sample yields some 130,000 clones, about 85% seen once. The material was PBMCs, obtained after 24 months of ibrutinib treatment. The receptors come from a human donor with chronic lymphocytic leukemia. CDR3s include the opening cysteine and the closing phenylalanine or tryptophan. Each record gives: D gene, J gene, clone size, V gene, CDR3 DNA, CDR3 protein. A D gene is named only where the DNA matches it firmly. Not all rows give a size; the values are once, few, many and, for expanded clones, a class.

>TRBD1|TRBJ1-1|few|TRBV7-2
TGTGCCAGCAGCTTATCGGCAGGGGGCGATTTGGGTGAAGCTTTCTTT
CASSLSAGGDLGEAFF
>-|TRBJ1-1|once|TRBV5-1
TGCGCCAGCAGCTTGAATCACGGATCGTTGGGTGAAGCTTTCTTT
CASSLNHGSLGEAFF
>TRBD2|TRBJ2-5|-|TRBV27
TGTGCCAGCCGGCCGGGGGGGCGAGAGACCCAGTACTTC
CASRPGGRETQYF
>TRBD2|TRBJ2-3|once|TRBV11-3
TGTGCCAGCAGCTCGAGGACTAGCGGTCTTAGCACAGATACGCAGTATTTT
CASSSRTSGLSTDTQYF
>-|TRBJ1-3|-|TRBV6-6
TGTGCCAGCAGGGCGCCTGGAAACACCATATATTTT
CASRAPGNTIYF
>-|TRBJ1-1|-|TRBV28
TGTGCCAGCAGTGGGGGGGCGGCTCTGAACACTGAAGCTTTCTTT
CASSGGAALNTEAFF
>-|TRBJ1-1|-|TRBV14
TGTGCCAGCAGCCCTACCACAGGGTTGACTGAAGCTTTCTTT
CASSPTTGLTEAFF
>-|TRBJ2-5|-|TRBV30
TGTGCCTGGAGTGTAACGCAAGAGACCCAGTACTTC
CAWSVTQETQYF
>-|TRBJ1-3|-|TRBV9
TGTGCCAGCAGCGCATTCAGGGACTCTGGAAACACCATATATTTT
CASSAFRDSGNTIYF
>-|TRBJ1-1|-|TRBV5-4
TGTGCCAGCAGCTTAGGCATAGTGAACACTGAAGCTTTCTTT
CASSLGIVNTEAFF
>TRBD1|TRBJ1-2|-|TRBV10-3
TGTGCCATCAGAAGGGACAGGGAAGTTTATGGCTACACCTTC
CAIRRDREVYGYTF
>-|TRBJ2-3|-|TRBV5-6
TGTGCCAGCAGCTTGGTAGGGGTTAGCACAGATACGCAGTATTTT
CASSLVGVSTDTQYF
>TRBD1|TRBJ2-5|-|TRBV28
TGTGCCAGCAGTACTCTTAACTACGGACAGGGGAGTCCGGAGACCCAGTACTTC
CASSTLNYGQGSPETQYF
>-|TRBJ2-1|-|TRBV7-2
TGTGCCAGCAGCTTAGCGCCCGTAAATGAGCAGTTCTTC
CASSLAPVNEQFF
>-|TRBJ1-1|-|TRBV9
TGTGCCAGCAGCGTACGTCCAGTCACTGAAGCTTTCTTT
CASSVRPVTEAFF
>TRBD1|TRBJ2-5|-|TRBV7-6
TGTGCCAGCAGCTTAGAGGGGGCAACGGTACAAGAGACCCAGTACTTC
CASSLEGATVQETQYF
>-|TRBJ2-3|once|TRBV21-1
TGTGCCAGCAGCAGCTTAGCGGGGGGGGGCACAGATACGCAGTATTTT
CASSSLAGGGTDTQYF
>-|TRBJ1-5|few|TRBV19
TGTGCCAGTAGAAGAGACGGAAATCAGCCCCAGCATTTT
CASRRDGNQPQHF
>-|TRBJ1-1|-|TRBV19
TGTGCCAGTAGTATTTATCAGGCCACTGAAGCTTTCTTT
CASSIYQATEAFF
>-|TRBJ1-2|-|TRBV19
TGTGCCAGTAGGGAACAGGGTGGGGATGGCTACACCTTC
CASREQGGDGYTF
>-|TRBJ2-7|-|TRBV28
TGTGCCAGCAGTTTACCGTACTCCCTGACATTCTCCTACGAGCAGTACTTC
CASSLPYSLTFSYEQYF
>TRBD1|TRBJ1-6|-|TRBV9
TGTGCCAGCAGCGGAGGGGACAGACATTCACCCCTCCACTTT
CASSGGDRHSPLHF
>TRBD1|TRBJ1-1|-|TRBV5-6
TGTGCCAGCAATCCCAACAGGGGGTGGACTGAAGCTTTCTTT
CASNPNRGWTEAFF
>-|TRBJ2-3|-|TRBV5-1
TGCGCCAGCAGCTGGGACACTCTAAGCACAGATACGCAGTATTTT
CASSWDTLSTDTQYF
>-|TRBJ1-5|-|TRBV19
TGTGCCAGTGGCACAGGGTTGGGTCAGCCCCAGCATTTT
CASGTGLGQPQHF
>-|TRBJ1-2|-|TRBV7-2
TGTGCCAGCAGCTTCGAGCCTAACTATGGCTACACCTTC
CASSFEPNYGYTF
>TRBD1|TRBJ2-7|-|TRBV11-2
TGTGCCAGCAGCGGACAGGGACCAGAGCAGTACTTC
CASSGQGPEQYF
>-|TRBJ2-6|-|TRBV6-5
TGTGCCAGCAAACTGATCTCTGGGGCCAACATCCTGACTTTC
CASKLISGANILTF
>TRBD1|TRBJ1-3|-|TRBV28
TGTGCCAGCAGTTCCTGGACAGGGGGCCCTGGAAACACCATATATTTT
CASSSWTGGPGNTIYF
>TRBD2|TRBJ2-5|-|TRBV11-3
TGTGCCAGCAGCTTAGATCCTAGCGGAGAGACCCAGTACTTC
CASSLDPSGETQYF